This T cell receptor (beta chain) was sequenced in a study of blood T cell repertoires in COVID-19. Study context: From T cells, B-cell-depleted T cells, or PBMCs came the material, which was cDNA or gDNA.

Deletions cut 2 bases from V and 4 bases from J, with 4 bases between. CDR3 size: 12 residues. The germline CDR1 and CDR2 sequences are SNHLY and FYNNEI. Those enrolled in Seattle joined during active infection and were followed longitudinally afterward. Authors' methods: From reference gene primer amplification, estimates of nucleated cell counts were derived. Assay used: immunoSEQ multiplex PCR; TCRdb lists only in-frame clones, some missing. V and J calls and clone size are as listed in that table; D and trimming were resolved from the DNA. The sample lists approximately 200,000 clones; around four fifths were seen once.

The chain links TRBV2 to TRBJ2-3; no clear D. The source of this sequence is a woman older than 75 with COVID-19, enrolled during active disease. The sample consisted of peripheral blood. CDR3 DNA sequence: TGTGCCAGCAGTGAAAGCCCAGATACGCAGTATTTT. It specifies CASSESPDTQYF.